These 6 T cell receptor beta chains share one sample of origin, sequenced in a study of blood T cell repertoires in COVID-19. Sequenced by immunoSEQ multiplex PCR; TCRdb stores in-frame clones only, minus some. The sample contains approximately 210,000 clones, over 75% of which appear only once. The specimen was PBMCs or T cells enriched from blood (not recorded which). All receptors come from a man aged 30 to 45 with acute COVID-19.

This clone was observed a few times. This chain links TRBV29-1 with TRBJ1-2; possible D gene TRBD1, 6 bases. Germline V gene data show CDR1 as SQVTM and CDR2 as ANQGSEA. CDR3 length: 13 amino acids. V shed 8 bases and J shed 3 bases, with 16 bases lying between them. CDR3 in amino acids: CSPRDIRYYGYTF. CDR3 coding DNA: TGCAGCCCCAGGGACATTCGATACTATGGCTACACCTTC.

This chain uses TRBV2 with TRBJ1-2; D is uncertain. Germline V lookup: CDR1 SNHLY, CDR2 FYNNEI. The CDR3 loop spans 13 amino acids. The ends were cut back, 4 bases at V and 8 bases at J, with 14 bases in the middle. DNA for the CDR3: TGTGCCAGCAGTGTCTACTCGCGAATAGGCTACACCTTC. As protein: CASSVYSRIGYTF.

This chain joins TRBV6-5 and TRBJ2-5; the D gene is possibly TRBD2 (7 bases). Germline CDR1 reads MNHEY; CDR2 reads SVGAGI. This CDR3 contains 15 residues. V shed 1 base and J shed 2 bases, with 11 bases lying between them. In DNA, the CDR3 is TGTGCCAGCAGTTACTTCGGGGGGCTTCAAGAGACCCAGTACTTC. Translation: CASSYFGGLQETQYF.

This chain uses TRBV19 with TRBJ2-5; tentatively, D is TRBD1 (6 bases). The germline CDR1 and CDR2 sequences are LNHDA and SQIVND (reference sequence). V was clipped by 7 bases and J by 1 base, with 16 bases between them. CDR3 size: 15 residues. CDR3: CASTPKGVFQETQYF. In DNA, the CDR3 is TGTGCCAGTACCCCAAAGGGGGTTTTCCAAGAGACCCAGTACTTC.

The rearrangement links TRBV6-5 to TRBJ2-3; 14 bases are shared with TRBD2. Trimming cost V 10 bases and J 4 bases; bases outside gene matches: 7. The CDR3 consists of 15 residues. Germline CDR1 MNHEY, CDR2 SVGAGI. The CDR3 nucleotides read TGTGCCACCTCTGGGACTAGCGGGGGTTCAGATACGCAGTATTTT. Protein product: CATSGTSGGSDTQYF.

The chain employs TRBV5-5 and TRBJ1-1; TRBD1 might be the D (5 bases). This CDR3 has 14 amino acids. CDR1 and CDR2 (germline): SGHKS, YYEKEE (reference sequence). V lost 0 bases, J lost 0 bases, and 6 bases lay in between. The CDR3 DNA reads TGTGCCAGCAGCTTGGGGACACTGAACACTGAAGCTTTCTTT. It encodes CASSLGTLNTEAFF.